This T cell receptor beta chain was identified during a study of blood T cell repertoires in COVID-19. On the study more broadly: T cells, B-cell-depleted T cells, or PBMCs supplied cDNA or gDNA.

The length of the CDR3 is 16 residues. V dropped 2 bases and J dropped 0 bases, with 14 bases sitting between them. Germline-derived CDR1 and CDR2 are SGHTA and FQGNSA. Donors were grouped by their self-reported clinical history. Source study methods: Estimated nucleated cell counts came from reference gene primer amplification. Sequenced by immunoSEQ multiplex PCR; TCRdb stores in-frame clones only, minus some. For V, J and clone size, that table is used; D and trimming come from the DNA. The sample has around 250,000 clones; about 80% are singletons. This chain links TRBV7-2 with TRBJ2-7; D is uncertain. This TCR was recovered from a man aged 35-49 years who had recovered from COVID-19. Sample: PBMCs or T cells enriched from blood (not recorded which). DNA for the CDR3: TGTGCCAGCAGCTTAACCCACTCCTTATACTCCTACGAGCAGTACTTC. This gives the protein CASSLTHSLYSYEQYF.